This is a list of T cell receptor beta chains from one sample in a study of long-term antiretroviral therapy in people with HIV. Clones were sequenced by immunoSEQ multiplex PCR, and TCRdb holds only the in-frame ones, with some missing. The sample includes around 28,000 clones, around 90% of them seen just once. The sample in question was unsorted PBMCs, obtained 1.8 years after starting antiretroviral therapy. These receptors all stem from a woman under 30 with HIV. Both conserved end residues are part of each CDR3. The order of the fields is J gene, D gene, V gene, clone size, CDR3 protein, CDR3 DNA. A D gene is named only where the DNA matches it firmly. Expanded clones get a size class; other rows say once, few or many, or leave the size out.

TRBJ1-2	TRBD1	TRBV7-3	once	CASSLTQGWHGYTF	TGTGCCAGCAGCTTAACACAGGGGTGGCATGGCTACACCTTC
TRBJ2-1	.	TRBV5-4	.	CASSLEIGGPSYNEQFF	TGTGCCAGCAGCTTGGAAATCGGGGGGCCCTCGTACAATGAGCAGTTCTTC
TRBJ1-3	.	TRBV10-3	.	CAITGGASGNTIYF	TGTGCCATCACCGGCGGGGCTTCTGGAAACACCATATATTTT
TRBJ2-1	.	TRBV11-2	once	CASSLKGRTTYNEQFF	TGTGCCAGCAGCTTAAAGGGGAGGACTACCTACAATGAGCAGTTCTTC
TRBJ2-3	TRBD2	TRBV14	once	CASSAPGLPTDTQYF	TGTGCCAGCAGCGCCCCGGGACTACCCACGGATACGCAGTATTTT
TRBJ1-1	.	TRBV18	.	CASGLGENTEAFF	TGTGCCAGCGGCCTAGGGGAGAACACTGAAGCTTTCTTT
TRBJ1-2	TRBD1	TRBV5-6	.	CASSAPDREGYTF	TGTGCCAGCAGCGCTCCGGACAGGGAAGGCTACACCTTC
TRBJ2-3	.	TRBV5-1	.	CASSLEVAATDTQYF	TGCGCCAGCAGCTTGGAGGTGGCAGCCACAGATACGCAGTATTTT
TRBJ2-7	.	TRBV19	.	CASSIRGALYEQYF	TGTGCCAGTAGTATACGAGGGGCCCTCTACGAGCAGTACTTC
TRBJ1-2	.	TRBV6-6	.	CASSYRQKENYGYTF	TGTGCCAGCAGTTACAGGCAGAAAGAGAACTATGGCTACACCTTC
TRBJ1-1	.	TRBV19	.	CASSIGQNTEAFF	TGTGCCAGTAGTATAGGACAGAACACTGAAGCTTTCTTT
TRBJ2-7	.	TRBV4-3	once	CASSQAKGHPYEQYF	TGCGCCAGCAGCCAAGCGAAGGGTCATCCCTACGAGCAGTACTTC
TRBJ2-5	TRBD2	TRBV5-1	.	CASSLGTQGGQTQYF	TGCGCCAGCAGCTTGGGGACGCAGGGAGGGCAGACCCAGTACTTC
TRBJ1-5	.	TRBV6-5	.	CASRSRRLSNQPQHF	TGTGCCAGCAGAAGCAGACGACTAAGCAATCAGCCCCAGCATTTT
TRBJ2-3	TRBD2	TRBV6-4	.	CASSEFLAGTTDTQYF	TGTGCCAGCAGTGAGTTTCTAGCGGGAACCACAGATACGCAGTATTTT
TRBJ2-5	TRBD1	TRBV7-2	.	CASSLEATGVGGTQYF	TGTGCCAGCAGCTTAGAAGCGACAGGGGTGGGGGGGACCCAGTACTTC
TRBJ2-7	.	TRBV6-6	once	CASSYSGTSYEQYF	TGTGCCAGCAGTTACTCAGGGACCTCCTACGAGCAGTACTTC
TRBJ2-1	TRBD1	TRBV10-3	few	CAISESQDRGHEQFF	TGTGCCATCAGTGAGTCTCAGGACAGGGGGCATGAGCAGTTCTTC
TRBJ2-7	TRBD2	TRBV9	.	CASSATPGGGFSEQYF	TGTGCCAGCAGCGCAACTCCCGGGGGGGGCTTTTCCGAGCAGTACTTC
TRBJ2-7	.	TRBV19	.	CASSIQVAAYEQYF	TGTGCCAGTAGTATCCAGGTGGCCGCCTACGAGCAGTACTTC
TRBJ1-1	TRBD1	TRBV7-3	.	CASSLEAWGTGNTEAFF	TGTGCCAGCAGCTTAGAGGCTTGGGGGACAGGGAACACTGAAGCTTTCTTT
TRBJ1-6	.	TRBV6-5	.	CASSSSQRSNSPLHF	TGTGCCAGCAGTTCATCTCAACGGTCTAATTCACCCCTCCACTTT
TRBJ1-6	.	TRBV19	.	CASSRQDSPLHF	TGTGCCAGTAGTCGCCAGGATTCACCCCTCCACTTT
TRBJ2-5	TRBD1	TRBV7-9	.	CASSSWTGQETQYF	TGTGCCAGCAGCAGCTGGACAGGGCAGGAGACCCAGTACTTC
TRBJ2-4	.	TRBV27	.	CASSLSVGRGRTIAKNIQYF	TGTGCCAGCAGTTTATCGGTGGGACGGGGCCGTACGATAGCCAAAAACATTCAGTACTTC
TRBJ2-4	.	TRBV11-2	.	CASSSRRTGNIQYF	TGTGCCAGCAGCTCAAGAAGGACCGGAAACATTCAGTACTTC
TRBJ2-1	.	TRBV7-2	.	CASSPVAGRPRNDNEQFF	TGTGCCAGCAGCCCAGTGGCCGGGCGTCCGAGGAACGACAATGAGCAGTTCTTC
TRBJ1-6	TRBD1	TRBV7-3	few	CASSWDSGNSPLHF	TGTGCCAGCAGCTGGGACAGCGGCAATTCACCCCTCCACTTT
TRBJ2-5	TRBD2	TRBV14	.	CASSQSSDRGLARQETQYF	TGTGCCAGCAGCCAATCAAGTGACAGGGGACTAGCGCGCCAAGAGACCCAGTACTTC
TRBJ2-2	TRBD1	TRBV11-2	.	CASSPAGGSGTGELFF	TGTGCCAGCAGCCCAGCAGGGGGTTCGGGCACCGGGGAGCTGTTTTTT
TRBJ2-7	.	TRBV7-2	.	CASSLAGQVYEQYF	TGTGCCAGCAGCTTAGCGGGCCAAGTCTACGAGCAGTACTTC
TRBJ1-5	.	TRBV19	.	CASTLQNSHQPQHF	TGTGCCAGTACGTTACAGAACAGTCATCAGCCCCAGCATTTT
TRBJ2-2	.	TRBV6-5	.	CASSYALRGELFF	TGTGCCAGCAGTTACGCCCTACGGGGGGAGCTGTTTTTT
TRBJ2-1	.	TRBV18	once	CASSPLIASHNEQFF	TGTGCCAGCTCACCTCTCATAGCGAGCCACAATGAGCAGTTCTTC
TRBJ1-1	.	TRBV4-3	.	CASSQDDSLKWTEAFF	TGCGCCAGCAGCCAAGACGATTCTTTGAAATGGACTGAAGCTTTCTTT
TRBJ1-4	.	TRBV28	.	CASSFQGREKLFF	TGTGCCAGCAGTTTCCAGGGACGCGAAAAACTGTTTTTT
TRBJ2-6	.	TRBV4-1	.	CASSQDMSDRTISGANVLTF	TGCGCCAGCAGCCAAGATATGAGTGACAGGACAATCTCTGGGGCCAACGTCCTGACTTTC
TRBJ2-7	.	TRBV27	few	CASSLGPSYEQYF	TGTGCCAGCAGTTTAGGCCCCAGCTACGAGCAGTACTTC
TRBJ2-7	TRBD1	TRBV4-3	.	CASSQAGTGNREQYF	TGCGCCAGCAGCCAAGCTGGGACAGGGAATCGCGAGCAGTACTTC
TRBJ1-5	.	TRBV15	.	CATSSSQGRTSNQPQHF	TGTGCCACCAGCTCAAGCCAGGGACGAACTAGCAATCAGCCCCAGCATTTT
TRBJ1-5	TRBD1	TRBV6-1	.	CASSEGRTGGLNQPQHF	TGTGCCAGCAGTGAAGGGAGGACAGGGGGGCTCAATCAGCCCCAGCATTTT
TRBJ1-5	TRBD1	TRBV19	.	CASSIDRTGSNQPQHF	TGTGCCAGTAGTATAGATCGGACAGGGTCGAATCAGCCCCAGCATTTT
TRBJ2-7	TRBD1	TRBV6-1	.	CASSSRQGASYEQYF	TGTGCCAGCAGTTCCCGACAGGGGGCCTCCTACGAGCAGTACTTC
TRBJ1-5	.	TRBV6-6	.	CASSYESGGDQPQHF	TGTGCCAGCAGTTACGAGTCGGGGGGCGATCAGCCCCAGCATTTT
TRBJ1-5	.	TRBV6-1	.	CASSELTGTSNQPQHF	TGTGCCAGCAGTGAGTTGACGGGAACTAGCAATCAGCCCCAGCATTTT
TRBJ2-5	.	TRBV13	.	CASSLEETQYF	TGTGCCAGCAGCTTAGAAGAGACCCAGTACTTC
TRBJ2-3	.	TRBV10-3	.	CAMGFATNTDTQYF	TGTGCCATGGGATTCGCAACCAACACAGATACGCAGTATTTT
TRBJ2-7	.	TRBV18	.	CASSPRAQSNEQYF	TGTGCCAGCTCCCCGCGAGCACAGTCTAACGAGCAGTACTTC